This T cell receptor beta chain was identified in a study of T cell changes during pregnancy in multiple sclerosis. The CDR3 is 12 amino acids. Germline CDR1 is SQVTM and CDR2 is ANQGSEA. With 7 bases removed from V and 8 bases from J, the gap between germline ends came to 17 bases. This clone was detected only once. Assay used: immunoSEQ multiplex PCR; TCRdb lists only in-frame clones, some missing. The profile shows approximately 30,000 clones, 89% of them singletons. The chain uses TRBV29-1 and TRBJ1-1; weak D call: TRBD1 (5 bases). This TCR derives from a female donor in good health, enrolled as a control in a pregnancy study. The specimen was CD4+ T cells from peripheral blood mononuclear cells, collected in the first trimester of pregnancy. The CDR3 region is CSACNRIVEAFF. The CDR3, as DNA: TGCAGCGCCTGCAACAGGATCGTGGAAGCTTTCTTT. Drawing the rest from reference TRBV29-1 and TRBJ1-1, the complete variable domain is SAVISQKPSRDICQRGTSLTIQCQVDSQVTMMFWYRQQPGQSLTLIATANQGSEATYESGFVIDKFPISRPNLTFSTLTVSNMSPEDSSIYLCSACNRIVEAFFGQGTRLTVV.